These 2 T cell receptor beta chains were sequenced from one sample in a study of cytomegalovirus exposure and HLA in healthy donors. PCR amplification relied on 60 Vbeta primers (plus 13 Jbeta primers). This table comes from immunoSEQ multiplex PCR, and its TCRdb copy is limited to in-frame clones, with some not included. In the table there are some 110,000 clones, approximately 78% of which are singletons. Sequenced material: PBMCs. The receptors stem from a man aged 30-40 years in good health and CMV-seropositive.

This clone was seen only once. V usage is TRBV27 and J usage is TRBJ2-3; TRBD2 matches 11 bases. Germline-derived CDR1 and CDR2 are MNHEY and SMNVEV (reference sequence). This CDR3 region has 17 residues. Trimming cost V 6 bases and J 7 bases; bases outside gene matches: 15. CDR3 residues: CASSPPPGLAGGHTQYF. The CDR3 DNA sequence: TGTGCCAGCAGCCCCCCTCCGGGGCTAGCGGGGGGACATACGCAGTATTTT.

This clone was recorded only once. The gene calls are TRBV7-2 and TRBJ1-1; D uncertain. The germline V gene has CDR1 SGHTA and CDR2 FQGNSA. The CDR3 is made up of 13 amino acids. The germline V and J ends were trimmed by 1 base and 0 bases, with 3 bases remaining between them. CDR3 DNA sequence: TGTGCCAGCAGCTTAGTCTTGAACACTGAAGCTTTCTTT. This encodes CASSLVLNTEAFF.